The following is a TCR beta chain sequence with its context. The entry originates in a study of PD-L1 blockade in urothelial cancer. Study-level information: Male patients with bladder-origin urothelial cancer numbered about 90% of the roughly 29.

Produced via immunoSEQ multiplex PCR; TCRdb's table is partial and in-frame only. This sample yields about 130,000 clones, of which 70% to 85% are seen a single time; 3.2% belongs to the top ten. Indicated time point: pretreatment peripheral blood. The CDR3 covers 13 residues. V was clipped by 5 bases and J by 2 bases, with 7 bases between them. Germline CDR1 and CDR2: LNHDA and SQIVND (reference sequence). This sequence joins TRBV19 and TRBJ2-4, with D unclear. The sequenced sample was PBMCs, obtained around atezolizumab (anti-PD-L1) treatment. This TCR was recovered from a man in his forties or fifties with urothelial cancer. CDR3 coding DNA: TGTGCCAGTAGTGTGGCCCCCAAAAACATTCAGTACTTC. This translates into CASSVAPKNIQYF. The complete variable domain, with remaining parts taken from reference TRBV19 and TRBJ2-4, reads DGGITQSPKYLFRKEGQNVTLSCEQNLNHDAMYWYRQDPGQGLRLIYYSQIVNDFQKGDIAEGYSVSREKKESFPLTVTSAQKNPTAFYLCASSVAPKNIQYFGAGTRLSVL.